One TCR beta chain is described in this entry. The entry originates in a study of blood T cell repertoires in COVID-19. Looking at the study overall: Nucleic acid was either cDNA or gDNA, and it came from T cells, B-cell-depleted T cells, or PBMCs.

Under the authors' procedure: Amplified reference gene primers provided the basis for estimating nucleated cell counts. TCRdb's copy holds only in-frame clones and misses some; the assay was immunoSEQ multiplex PCR. That table is the source of V, J and clone size, and D and trimming were worked out from the DNA. Among roughly 43,000 clones listed, more than 75% were seen once. Germline loops: CDR1 LGHDT, CDR2 YNNKEL (reference sequence). The CDR3 is made up of 14 amino acids. With V trimmed by 5 bases and J by 3 bases, 4 bases remained unmatched. This TCR was sampled from a human donor in a cohort sampled during active COVID-19. This chain connects TRBV3-1 (or the pseudogene TRBV3-2) to TRBJ2-1, with 7 bases lining up with TRBD1. The specimen was peripheral blood. The CDR3 loop reads CASSRGRNYNEQFF. CDR3 sequence (DNA): TGTGCCAGCAGCAGGGGGCGGAACTACAATGAGCAGTTCTTC.